Listed here are 23 T cell receptor beta chains from one sample, sequenced in a study of OX40 agonist ivuxolimab in advanced cancers. Assay: immunoSEQ multiplex PCR; the TCRdb copy retains only in-frame clones and omits some. The table lists tens of thousands of clones, 78% of them singletons. Specimen: CD4+ or CD8+ T cells sorted from blood, collected in a trial of the OX40 agonist ivuxolimab. All receptors come from an adult with an advanced solid tumor such as melanoma, head and neck, liver or kidney cancer.

The V and J genes are TRBV9 and TRBJ2-3; TRBD2 matches at 9 bases. CDR3 length equals 15 residues. CDR1 SGDLS and CDR2 YYNGEE come from the germline V gene. With 3 bases clipped from V and 4 bases from J, the junction kept 6 bases outside the gene matches. For the CDR3, the DNA is TGTGCCAGCAGCGATGCGGGGGGGCCGGCAGATACGCAGTATTTT. As protein: CASSDAGGPADTQYF.

This sequence joins TRBV18 and TRBJ2-2; no clear D gene. Trimming cost V 6 bases and J 3 bases, with 5 bases left between them. Germline V gene data show CDR1 as KGHSH and CDR2 as LQKENI. This CDR3 is built from 12 residues. CDR3 in amino acids: CASSLYTGELFF. The CDR3 DNA is TGTGCCAGCTCCCTTTACACCGGGGAGCTGTTTTTT.

J is TRBJ2-1 and V is TRBV11-2; 8 bases fit TRBD2. From germline, CDR1 is SGHAT and CDR2 FQNNGV. This CDR3 has 13 residues. V lost 1 base and J lost 8; bases outside the gene matches: 1. Here the CDR3 DNA reads TGTGCCAGCAGCTTAGGACTAGCGCATGAGCAGTTCTTC. Encoded protein: CASSLGLAHEQFF.

The chain combines TRBV27 with TRBJ1-5; unclear D gene. Trimming pared 5 bases from V and 12 bases from J, leaving 17 bases between. This CDR3 is built from 13 residues. The V gene's germline CDR1 is MNHEY and CDR2 SMNVEV (reference sequence). Here the CDR3 reads CASSATGSPVQHF. The CDR3 DNA reads as TGTGCCAGCAGTGCCACGGGTTCCCCGGTCCAGCATTTT.

J is TRBJ2-7 and V is TRBV15; D gene unclear. Per germline, CDR1 LNHNV and CDR2 YYDKDF (reference sequence). The V and J ends lost 0 bases and 0 bases respectively, with 6 bases between them. CDR3 size: 14 residues. The CDR3 loop reads CATSRDISSYEQYF. CDR3 nucleotide sequence: TGTGCCACCAGCAGAGATATTAGCTCCTACGAGCAGTACTTC.

The chain links TRBV6-4 to TRBJ2-1; D not certain. The CDR3 spans 16 residues. V was shortened by 6 bases and J by 1 base, with 16 bases between the two germline ends. CDR1 and CDR2 (germline): MRHNA, SNTAGT. CDR3 sequence: CASSPTPERSYNEQFF. CDR3 nucleotide sequence: TGTGCCAGCAGCCCCACCCCGGAGAGGTCCTACAATGAGCAGTTCTTC.

In DNA form, the CDR3 reads TGTGCCTGGACGGACGGAGGGAAGCAGTTCTTC. Encoded protein: CAWTDGGKQFF. The chain links TRBV30 to TRBJ2-1; D possibly corresponds to TRBD2 (6 bases). The CDR3 totals 11 residues. Germline V CDR1 and CDR2: GTSNPN, SVGIG (reference sequence). Trimming pared 4 bases from V and 11 bases from J, leaving 12 bases between.

The rearrangement links TRBV4-3 to TRBJ2-7; D possibly corresponds to TRBD2 (6 bases). This CDR3 contains 15 residues. CDR1 is LGHNA, CDR2 YSLEER, per germline. V was cut by 1 base and J by 0 bases, with 10 bases left in between. DNA for the CDR3: TGCGCCAGCAGCCAAGTTCAGGGAGGCTCCTACGAGCAGTACTTC. This codes for CASSQVQGGSYEQYF.

The chain is built from TRBV7-2 and TRBJ1-2; D gene unclear. V lost 1 base and J 2 bases, leaving 14 bases between the germline ends. The germline V gene has CDR1 SGHTA and CDR2 FQGNSA. The length of the CDR3 is 16 residues. The CDR3 DNA follows: TGTGCCAGCAGCTTAGAGGGTACGCGAGGGAACTATGGCTACACCTTC. It specifies CASSLEGTRGNYGYTF. Variable domain in full (rest from reference TRBV7-2 and TRBJ1-2): GAGVSQSPSNKVTEKGKDVELRCDPISGHTALYWYRQSLGQGLEFLIYFQGNSAPDKSGLPSDRFSAERTGGSVSTLTIQRTQQEDSAVYLCASSLEGTRGNYGYTFGSGTRLTVV.

V usage is TRBV6-6 and J usage is TRBJ1-5; D gene unclear. Germline loops: CDR1 MNHNY, CDR2 SVGAGI (reference sequence). V was clipped by 7 bases and J by 0 bases, with 7 bases between them. This CDR3 spans 13 amino acids. The CDR3 region is CASKADSNQPQHF. The CDR3 DNA follows: TGTGCCAGCAAAGCGGATAGCAATCAGCCCCAGCATTTT.

The V and J genes are TRBV30 and TRBJ2-2; D remains unclear. Looked up from germline, CDR1 is GTSNPN and CDR2 is SVGIG (reference sequence). The V end was cut by 4 bases, the J end by 1 base, with 7 bases between. The CDR3 contains 13 residues. CDR3 sequence (DNA): TGTGCCTGGACTAGGTGGAACACCGGGGAGCTGTTTTTT. It encodes CAWTRWNTGELFF.

The CDR3 coding sequence is TGTGCCAGTAGTCCCCTGGCAGTAAGCGTCGCTGAAGCTTTCTTT. This encodes CASSPLAVSVAEAFF. The chain recombines TRBV19 with TRBJ1-1; D is unclear. This CDR3 region has 15 residues. The germline gives CDR1 LNHDA, CDR2 SQIVND (reference sequence). V lost 5 bases and J lost 6, with 19 bases in between.

The V gene is TRBV6-1, the J gene TRBJ1-4; 7 bases line up with TRBD1. CDR3 length: 15 amino acids. V was pared by 7 bases and J by 6 bases, with 11 bases of the junction left unmatched. Per germline, CDR1 MNHNS and CDR2 SASEGT. Here the CDR3 reads CASTKGRGRDEKLFF. CDR3 bases: TGTGCCAGCACTAAAGGGAGGGGGCGGGATGAAAAACTGTTTTTT.

The chain recombines TRBV4-3 with TRBJ2-2; D is unclear. From germline, CDR1 is LGHNA and CDR2 YSLEER. The CDR3 has 14 amino acids. Trimming left V 1 base short and J 4 bases short, with 7 bases between. The CDR3 loop reads CASSQAYSTGELFF. The CDR3, as DNA: TGCGCCAGCAGCCAAGCCTACAGCACCGGGGAGCTGTTTTTT.

The CDR3 DNA reads as TGTGCCAGCAGCTGGGGACAGTACTACGAGCAGTACTTC. It translates to CASSWGQYYEQYF. The chain recombines TRBV5-6 with TRBJ2-5, with 7 bases matching TRBD1. Judging by the DNA end, TRBJ2-7 fits better; the J call may be wrong. The germline V gene encodes CDR1 SGHDT and CDR2 YYEEEE. This CDR3 contains 13 residues.

This clone was detected only a few times. This rearrangement joins TRBV7-2 to TRBJ2-1; TRBD1 agrees at 7 bases. The length of the CDR3 is 14 residues. V was pared by 0 bases and J by 8 bases, with 4 bases of the junction left unmatched. From germline, CDR1 is SGHTA and CDR2 FQGNSA. CDR3: CASSLARGSDEQFF. CDR3 bases: TGTGCCAGCAGCTTAGCCAGGGGGAGTGATGAGCAGTTCTTC.

Worth noting for this clone: The same CDR3 arises from other DNA sequences in this sample as well. V usage is TRBV18 and J usage is TRBJ2-7; D call uncertain. This CDR3 comprises 13 residues. V was shortened by 3 bases and J by 2 bases, with 8 bases between the two germline ends. In germline, CDR1 is KGHSH, CDR2 LQKENI. CDR3 nucleotide sequence: TGTGCCAGCTCACCGCCCGTGACCTACGAGCAGTACTTC. This sequence encodes CASSPPVTYEQYF.

This clone appeared once. This chain links TRBV2 with TRBJ2-7, with 7 bases identical to TRBD2. The CDR3 length is 15 residues. The V and J ends lost 2 bases and 3 bases, in that order; junction bases with no gene match: 7. CDR1 and CDR2 (germline): SNHLY, FYNNEI. The CDR3 spells CASSEWGTGGYEQYF. DNA for the CDR3: TGTGCCAGCAGTGAATGGGGGACGGGGGGCTACGAGCAGTACTTC.

The gene calls are TRBV29-1 and TRBJ2-1; D is perhaps TRBD1 (5 bases). Germline assignment: CDR1 SQVTM and CDR2 ANQGSEA. V lost 1 base and J 9 bases, leaving 19 bases between the germline ends. This CDR3 is built from 15 residues. This CDR3 reads CSVEAGKGSGGEQFF. CDR3 in DNA: TGCAGCGTTGAAGCAGGGAAGGGGTCGGGCGGTGAGCAGTTCTTC.

This chain connects TRBV7-2 to TRBJ1-1; TRBD1 matches at 7 bases. V lost 1 base to trimming and J lost 3 bases; unmatched junction nucleotides: 5. CDR1 and CDR2 from the germline V gene are SGHTA and FQGNSA. The length of the CDR3 is 15 residues. CDR3 sequence reads: CASSLVWQGDTEAFF. The CDR3 nucleotides are TGTGCCAGCAGCTTAGTGTGGCAGGGGGACACTGAAGCTTTCTTT.

The J gene is TRBJ2-2, the V gene TRBV7-8, with D perhaps matching TRBD2 (6 bases). The CDR3 consists of 14 residues. From germline, CDR1 is SGHVS and CDR2 FQNEAQ. V was trimmed by 9 bases and J by 1 base, leaving 12 bases between them. CDR3: CARPLGGNTGELFF. CDR3 nucleotides: TGTGCCAGGCCCTTGGGGGGGAACACCGGGGAGCTGTTTTTT.

The V gene is TRBV15, the J gene TRBJ1-1; no definite D call. The CDR3 covers 15 residues. Germline-derived CDR1 and CDR2 are LNHNV and YYDKDF (reference sequence). Trimming took 1 base from V and 0 from J, leaving 9 bases between them. CDR3 sequence reads: CATSRAGSMNTEAFF. The CDR3 nucleotides read TGTGCCACCAGCAGAGCCGGCAGCATGAACACTGAAGCTTTCTTT.

The V gene is TRBV9, the J gene TRBJ1-6; a possible D gene is TRBD1 (5 bases). V lost 3 bases and J lost 7, with 17 bases in between. The CDR3 spans 16 residues. Germline-derived CDR1 and CDR2 are SGDLS and YYNGEE. In nucleotides, the CDR3 is TGTGCCAGCAGCGCCCCCATTGCCGGGACCAATTCACCCCTCCACTTT. This gives the protein CASSAPIAGTNSPLHF.